These T cell receptor beta chains were read from a single sample in a study of beta chain features in type 1 diabetes. TCRdb's copy holds only in-frame clones and misses some; the assay was immunoSEQ multiplex PCR. The sample has 250,000 or so clones, 25% to 35% seen once. The sample comprised central memory CD4+ T cells from blood. Every receptor here comes from a man aged 25 to 40 in good health. CDR3s include the opening cysteine and the closing phenylalanine or tryptophan. The order of the fields is clone size, V gene, J gene, D gene, CDR3 DNA, CDR3 protein. A D gene is named only where the DNA matches it firmly. Part of the rows lack a size; the others show once, few, many or a class for expanded clones.

clone_size: few
v_call: TRBV7-7
j_call: TRBJ2-6
d_call: -
cdr3_nt: TGTGCCAGCAGCCTGGGCTCTGGGGCCAACGTCCTGACTTTC
cdr3_aa: CASSLGSGANVLTF

clone_size: -
v_call: TRBV9
j_call: TRBJ2-3
d_call: -
cdr3_nt: TGTGCCAGCAGCGTAGTAGAAGATACGCAGTATTTT
cdr3_aa: CASSVVEDTQYF

clone_size: few
v_call: TRBV30
j_call: TRBJ1-3
d_call: -
cdr3_nt: TGTGCCTGGAGTGCTGACTTCGTTGGAAACACCATATATTTT
cdr3_aa: CAWSADFVGNTIYF

clone_size: few
v_call: TRBV6-5
j_call: TRBJ2-2
d_call: -
cdr3_nt: TGTGCCAGCGGACCGGAAGGGAACACCGGGGAGCTGTTTTTT
cdr3_aa: CASGPEGNTGELFF

clone_size: few
v_call: TRBV5-1
j_call: TRBJ1-5
d_call: -
cdr3_nt: TGCGCCAGCAGCTGGGACCTCGATCAGCCCCAGCATTTT
cdr3_aa: CASSWDLDQPQHF

clone_size: -
v_call: TRBV30
j_call: TRBJ2-7
d_call: -
cdr3_nt: TGTGCCTGGAGAGGGCAGGGGAGCTCCTACGGGCAGTACTTC
cdr3_aa: CAWRGQGSSYGQYF

clone_size: -
v_call: TRBV30
j_call: TRBJ2-1
d_call: -
cdr3_nt: TGTGCCTGGAGTGTAGGGCGGGATGAGCAGTTCTTC
cdr3_aa: CAWSVGRDEQFF

clone_size: few
v_call: TRBV20-1
j_call: TRBJ2-4
d_call: -
cdr3_nt: TGCAGTGCTCATTGGGGGGAGCGCCAGTACTTC
cdr3_aa: CSAHWGERQYF

clone_size: -
v_call: TRBV6-5
j_call: TRBJ1-5
d_call: -
cdr3_nt: TGTGCCAGCAGTCCACGGACCCATCAGCCCCAGCATTTT
cdr3_aa: CASSPRTHQPQHF

clone_size: -
v_call: TRBV7-9
j_call: TRBJ2-5
d_call: -
cdr3_nt: TGTGCCAGCAGCCACAGGGACCAAGAGACCCAGTACTTC
cdr3_aa: CASSHRDQETQYF

clone_size: -
v_call: TRBV7-2
j_call: TRBJ2-1
d_call: -
cdr3_nt: TGTGCCAGCAGCTTCCGGGACACCAATGAGCAGTTCTTC
cdr3_aa: CASSFRDTNEQFF

clone_size: -
v_call: TRBV5-5
j_call: TRBJ1-1
d_call: -
cdr3_nt: TGTGCCAGCAGCTTGGCCTTGCAGAATAGGGCTTTCTTT
cdr3_aa: CASSLALQNRAFF

clone_size: -
v_call: TRBV29-1
j_call: TRBJ2-1
d_call: TRBD2
cdr3_nt: TGCAGCGTTGATGTTACCGGGACTATCTACAATGAGCAGTTCTTC
cdr3_aa: CSVDVTGTIYNEQFF

clone_size: -
v_call: TRBV25-1
j_call: TRBJ1-5
d_call: -
cdr3_nt: TGTGCCAGCAGTGACAGGCCTAATCAGCCCCAGCATTTT
cdr3_aa: CASSDRPNQPQHF

clone_size: few
v_call: TRBV6-1
j_call: TRBJ2-2
d_call: TRBD2
cdr3_nt: TGTGCCAGCAGGAGCGGGAGTGGGTACACCGGGGAGCTGTTTTTT
cdr3_aa: CASRSGSGYTGELFF

clone_size: few
v_call: TRBV7-2
j_call: TRBJ1-1
d_call: -
cdr3_nt: TGTGCCAGCAGCTTAGCGGGGGCCAACACTGAAGCTTTCTTT
cdr3_aa: CASSLAGANTEAFF

clone_size: -
v_call: TRBV30
j_call: TRBJ1-4
d_call: TRBD1
cdr3_nt: TGTGCCTGGGGCTTCGTGACAGGGTGGACTAATGAAAAACTGTTTTTT
cdr3_aa: CAWGFVTGWTNEKLFF

clone_size: few
v_call: TRBV10-3
j_call: TRBJ2-7
d_call: -
cdr3_nt: TGTGCCATCAGTCCTTCGGGGCAGCCTGGCTACGAGCAGTACTTC
cdr3_aa: CAISPSGQPGYEQYF

clone_size: few
v_call: TRBV15
j_call: TRBJ2-1
d_call: TRBD1
cdr3_nt: TGTGCCACCAGCGTTACCCGGGACAGCTACAATGAGCAGTTCTTC
cdr3_aa: CATSVTRDSYNEQFF

clone_size: -
v_call: TRBV7-9
j_call: TRBJ2-5
d_call: -
cdr3_nt: TGTGCCAGCAGCTCGTCGGGCCCCGAAGGAGAGACCCAGTACTTC
cdr3_aa: CASSSSGPEGETQYF

clone_size: few
v_call: TRBV30
j_call: TRBJ1-6
d_call: -
cdr3_nt: TGTGCCTGGAGTGACCTGACGGGGAATTCACCCCTCCACTTT
cdr3_aa: CAWSDLTGNSPLHF

clone_size: few
v_call: TRBV30
j_call: TRBJ2-7
d_call: TRBD2
cdr3_nt: TGTGCCTGGAGTGTAGGACCCCCCGAGCGGGAGGAGTACGAGCAGTACTTC
cdr3_aa: CAWSVGPPEREEYEQYF

clone_size: few
v_call: TRBV29-1
j_call: TRBJ2-3
d_call: -
cdr3_nt: TGCAGCGTCCAAGTTCTAGGCCCCACAGATACGCAGTATTTT
cdr3_aa: CSVQVLGPTDTQYF

clone_size: -
v_call: TRBV6-5
j_call: TRBJ2-3
d_call: TRBD1
cdr3_nt: TGTGCCAGCCGTGGGACAGATGTCACAGATACGCAGTATTTT
cdr3_aa: CASRGTDVTDTQYF

clone_size: -
v_call: TRBV11-2
j_call: TRBJ2-4
d_call: TRBD2
cdr3_nt: TGTGCCAGCAGCTCTCGACTAGCGGGAGTGGGGAACATTCAGTACTTC
cdr3_aa: CASSSRLAGVGNIQYF

clone_size: few
v_call: TRBV5-1
j_call: TRBJ2-5
d_call: -
cdr3_nt: TGCGCCAGCAGCTTGGGACAGAGCCAAGAGACCCAGTACTTC
cdr3_aa: CASSLGQSQETQYF

clone_size: many
v_call: TRBV10-3
j_call: TRBJ1-2
d_call: -
cdr3_nt: TGTGCCATCAGTGAGCTGGACGGCTATGGCTACACCTTC
cdr3_aa: CAISELDGYGYTF

clone_size: -
v_call: TRBV6-1
j_call: TRBJ2-7
d_call: -
cdr3_nt: TGTGCCAGCAGTGAAGGAGTAGGGGCAGGAGGGAAGCAGTACTTC
cdr3_aa: CASSEGVGAGGKQYF

clone_size: few
v_call: TRBV7-2
j_call: TRBJ2-7
d_call: -
cdr3_nt: TGTGCCAGCAGCCCCAGGACTGGGGACGAGCAGTACTTC
cdr3_aa: CASSPRTGDEQYF

clone_size: -
v_call: TRBV12-5
j_call: TRBJ2-7
d_call: TRBD1
cdr3_nt: TGTGCTAGTGGTTTGGAACAGGGGAGAATCTACGAGCAGTACTTC
cdr3_aa: CASGLEQGRIYEQYF

clone_size: few
v_call: TRBV5-5
j_call: TRBJ2-6
d_call: TRBD2
cdr3_nt: TGTGCCAGCAGCCTAGCGGGGGCCCTCTCTGGGGCCAACGTCCTGACTTTC
cdr3_aa: CASSLAGALSGANVLTF

clone_size: -
v_call: TRBV7-2
j_call: TRBJ1-2
d_call: -
cdr3_nt: TGTGCCAGCAGCCCGGCGGGGAATTATGGCTACACCTTC
cdr3_aa: CASSPAGNYGYTF

clone_size: -
v_call: TRBV9
j_call: TRBJ1-1
d_call: TRBD1
cdr3_nt: TGTGCCAGCAGCTTATCCCAACAGGGGGGTGCTGAAGCTTTCTTT
cdr3_aa: CASSLSQQGGAEAFF

clone_size: -
v_call: TRBV7-2
j_call: TRBJ2-1
d_call: TRBD2
cdr3_nt: TGTGCCAGCAGCGAGAGTCTAGCGGGAGGGGGAGGTGAGCAGTTCTTC
cdr3_aa: CASSESLAGGGGEQFF

clone_size: few
v_call: TRBV7-2
j_call: TRBJ2-7
d_call: TRBD2
cdr3_nt: TGTGCCAGCAGCTTCACGGGAGGCCACGAGCAGTACTTC
cdr3_aa: CASSFTGGHEQYF

clone_size: many
v_call: TRBV9
j_call: TRBJ2-7
d_call: -
cdr3_nt: TGTGCCAGCAGCCGTCTGGGTTACGAGCAGTACTTC
cdr3_aa: CASSRLGYEQYF

clone_size: -
v_call: TRBV29-1
j_call: TRBJ1-2
d_call: -
cdr3_nt: TGCAGCTTTACTGCAGGCTGGGGGGCGGGTGGCTACACCTTC
cdr3_aa: CSFTAGWGAGGYTF

clone_size: few
v_call: TRBV6-5
j_call: TRBJ2-5
d_call: TRBD2
cdr3_nt: TGTGCCAGCAGCCCGGGAGGTGTTGAGACCCAGTACTTC
cdr3_aa: CASSPGGVETQYF

clone_size: -
v_call: TRBV28
j_call: TRBJ2-1
d_call: TRBD2
cdr3_nt: TGTGCCAGCAAGGCTAGCGGGAGTCTCAATGAGCAGTTCTTC
cdr3_aa: CASKASGSLNEQFF

clone_size: -
v_call: TRBV10-3
j_call: TRBJ2-3
d_call: -
cdr3_nt: TGTGCCATCGGGGACGTTCCTAGCACAGATACGCAGTATTTT
cdr3_aa: CAIGDVPSTDTQYF

clone_size: -
v_call: TRBV4-3
j_call: TRBJ2-7
d_call: -
cdr3_nt: TGCGCCAGCAGCCAAGTTCTTAGCCCGAACTACGAGCAGTACTTC
cdr3_aa: CASSQVLSPNYEQYF

clone_size: many
v_call: TRBV7-2
j_call: TRBJ2-7
d_call: -
cdr3_nt: TGTGCCAGCAGCTTCGGCCCGGGGCGCGAGCAGTACTTC
cdr3_aa: CASSFGPGREQYF

clone_size: -
v_call: TRBV11-2
j_call: TRBJ2-2
d_call: -
cdr3_nt: TGTGCCAGCAGCCCAACATTCGGGGAGCTGTTTTTT
cdr3_aa: CASSPTFGELFF

clone_size: -
v_call: TRBV9
j_call: TRBJ2-1
d_call: TRBD2
cdr3_nt: TGTGCCAGCAGCGTAACGGGAGGGCCGGGAAATGAGCAGTTCTTC
cdr3_aa: CASSVTGGPGNEQFF

clone_size: -
v_call: TRBV6-6
j_call: TRBJ2-5
d_call: TRBD1
cdr3_nt: TGTGCCAGCAGCGCAGGACAGGGAGGAGAGACCCAGTACTTC
cdr3_aa: CASSAGQGGETQYF

clone_size: -
v_call: TRBV10-3
j_call: TRBJ2-1
d_call: TRBD1
cdr3_nt: TGTGCCATCAGTGGTGGGACAGGGGGCAGCTCGCAGTTCTTC
cdr3_aa: CAISGGTGGSSQFF

clone_size: -
v_call: TRBV10-3
j_call: TRBJ2-2
d_call: TRBD2
cdr3_nt: TGTGCCATCAGCGACGGGACTAGCTCCGCCACCGGGGAGCTGTTTTTT
cdr3_aa: CAISDGTSSATGELFF

clone_size: few
v_call: TRBV7-2
j_call: TRBJ2-3
d_call: TRBD1
cdr3_nt: TGTGCCAGCAGCTCAGGACAGGGGGCCCCAGATACGCAGTATTTT
cdr3_aa: CASSSGQGAPDTQYF

clone_size: -
v_call: TRBV7-2
j_call: TRBJ2-3
d_call: -
cdr3_nt: TGTGCCAGCAGGCTAAGGGGGGACCCCCTAAATACGCAGTATTTT
cdr3_aa: CASRLRGDPLNTQYF

clone_size: once
v_call: TRBV6-6
j_call: TRBJ2-3
d_call: TRBD2
cdr3_nt: TGTGCCAGCAGTGGTACTAGCGGGGGGCTTAGGGATACGCAGTATTTT
cdr3_aa: CASSGTSGGLRDTQYF

clone_size: -
v_call: TRBV11-1
j_call: TRBJ2-1
d_call: -
cdr3_nt: TGTGCCAGCAGCTTAGACGGGACTTTTAATGAGCAGTTCTTC
cdr3_aa: CASSLDGTFNEQFF

clone_size: few
v_call: TRBV6-5
j_call: TRBJ2-7
d_call: -
cdr3_nt: TGTGCCAGCAGTTACTCGCCGGGTCTCTACGAGCAGTACTTC
cdr3_aa: CASSYSPGLYEQYF